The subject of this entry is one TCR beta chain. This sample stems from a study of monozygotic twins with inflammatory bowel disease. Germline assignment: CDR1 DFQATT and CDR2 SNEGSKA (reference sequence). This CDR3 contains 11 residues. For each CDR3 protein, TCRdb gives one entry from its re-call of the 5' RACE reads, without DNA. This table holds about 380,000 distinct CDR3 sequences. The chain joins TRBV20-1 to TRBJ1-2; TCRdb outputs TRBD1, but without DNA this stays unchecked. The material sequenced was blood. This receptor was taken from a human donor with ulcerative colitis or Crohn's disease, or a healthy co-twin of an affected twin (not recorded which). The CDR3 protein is CRPSGLDGYTF.